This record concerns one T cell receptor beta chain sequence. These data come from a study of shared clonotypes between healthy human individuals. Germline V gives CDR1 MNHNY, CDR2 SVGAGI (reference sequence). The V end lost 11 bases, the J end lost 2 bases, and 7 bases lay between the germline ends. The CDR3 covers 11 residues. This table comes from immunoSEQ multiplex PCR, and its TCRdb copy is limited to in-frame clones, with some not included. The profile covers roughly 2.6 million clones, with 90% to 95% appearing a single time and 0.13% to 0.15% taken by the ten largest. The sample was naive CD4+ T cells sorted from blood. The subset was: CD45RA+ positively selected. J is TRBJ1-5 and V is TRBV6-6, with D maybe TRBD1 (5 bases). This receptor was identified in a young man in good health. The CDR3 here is CAGGGNQPQHF. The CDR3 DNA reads TGTGCCGGGGGGGGCAATCAGCCCCAGCATTTT.